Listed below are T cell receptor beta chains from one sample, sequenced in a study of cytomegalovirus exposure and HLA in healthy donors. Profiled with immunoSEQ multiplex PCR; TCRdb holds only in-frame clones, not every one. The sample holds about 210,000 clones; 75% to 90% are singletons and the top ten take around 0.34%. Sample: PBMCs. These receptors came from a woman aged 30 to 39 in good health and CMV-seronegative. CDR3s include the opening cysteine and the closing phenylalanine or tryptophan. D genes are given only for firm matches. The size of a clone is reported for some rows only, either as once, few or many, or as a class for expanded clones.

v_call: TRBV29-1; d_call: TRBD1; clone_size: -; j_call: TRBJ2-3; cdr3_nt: TGCAGCGTCACTAGACAGGGAACAGATACGCAGTATTTT; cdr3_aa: CSVTRQGTDTQYF
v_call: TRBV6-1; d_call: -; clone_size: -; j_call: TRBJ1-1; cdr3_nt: TGTGCCAGCAGACTCCAACAGGGAGTGATCACTGAAGCTTTCTTT; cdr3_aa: CASRLQQGVITEAFF
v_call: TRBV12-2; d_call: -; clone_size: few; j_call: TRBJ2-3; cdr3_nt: TGTGCAAGTCGCTTAGGAGTAAGCGGGAGGGAGGCAGATACGCAGTATTTT; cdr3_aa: CASRLGVSGREADTQYF
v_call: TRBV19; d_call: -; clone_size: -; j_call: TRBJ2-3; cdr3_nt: TGTGCCAGTAGTAAGGAGGGGAGCACAGATACGCAGTATTTT; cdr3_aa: CASSKEGSTDTQYF
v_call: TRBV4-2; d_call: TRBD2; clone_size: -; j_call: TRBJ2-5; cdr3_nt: TGTGCCAGCAGCCAAGTAGTCCGGCCTAGCGGGGGCGCAGAGACCCAGTACTTC; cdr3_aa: CASSQVVRPSGGAETQYF
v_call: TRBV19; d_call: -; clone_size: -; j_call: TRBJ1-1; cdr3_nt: TGTGCCAGTAGTATAGCTTCGGGGGGACCGGACCCTGAAGCTTTCTTT; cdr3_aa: CASSIASGGPDPEAFF
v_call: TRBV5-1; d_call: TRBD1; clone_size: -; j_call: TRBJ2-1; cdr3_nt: TGCGCCAGCAGCTTGGGACAGGGGATCCACAATGAGCAGTTCTTC; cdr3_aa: CASSLGQGIHNEQFF
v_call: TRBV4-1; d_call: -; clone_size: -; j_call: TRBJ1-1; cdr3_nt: TGCGCCAGCAGCCAAGATCCCAGCACTGAAGCTTTCTTT; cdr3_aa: CASSQDPSTEAFF
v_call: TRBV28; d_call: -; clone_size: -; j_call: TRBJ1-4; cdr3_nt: TGTGCCAGCAGTTTGGGGGGGACTAATGAAAAACTGTTTTTT; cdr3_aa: CASSLGGTNEKLFF
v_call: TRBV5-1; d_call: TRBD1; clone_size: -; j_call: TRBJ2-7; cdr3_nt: TGCGCCAGCAGCTTGCTGACAGGGGAGTACGAGCAGTACTTC; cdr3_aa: CASSLLTGEYEQYF
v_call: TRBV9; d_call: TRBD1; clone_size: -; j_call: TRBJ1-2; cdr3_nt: TGTGCCAGCAGCGCCAGGGGGCGGGAGGGCTACACCTTC; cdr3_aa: CASSARGREGYTF
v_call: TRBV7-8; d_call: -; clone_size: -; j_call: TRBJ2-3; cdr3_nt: TGTGCCAGCAGCCCTATCGGGAGTAGCACAGATACGCAGTATTTT; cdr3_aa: CASSPIGSSTDTQYF
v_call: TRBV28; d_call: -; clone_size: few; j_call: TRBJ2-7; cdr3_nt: TGTGCCAGCAGTTTCGGGAGCCGCTACGAGCAGTACTTC; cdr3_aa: CASSFGSRYEQYF
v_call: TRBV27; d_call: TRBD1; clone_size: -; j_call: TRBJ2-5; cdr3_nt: TGTGCCAGCAGTTTGACAGGGGTCCTGACCCAAGAGACCCAGTACTTC; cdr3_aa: CASSLTGVLTQETQYF
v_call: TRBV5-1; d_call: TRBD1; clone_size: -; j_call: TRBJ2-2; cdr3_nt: TGCGCCAGCAGCCCGGGACAGGGTGGGAACACCGGGGAGCTGTTTTTT; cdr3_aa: CASSPGQGGNTGELFF
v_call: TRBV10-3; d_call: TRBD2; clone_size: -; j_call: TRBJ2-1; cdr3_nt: TGTGCCATCAGTGGACTAGCGGGAGACAATGAGCAGTTCTTC; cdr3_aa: CAISGLAGDNEQFF
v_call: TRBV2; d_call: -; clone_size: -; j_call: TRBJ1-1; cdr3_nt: TGTGCCAGCAGTGGCCCCCACTTGACAGCCATGAACACTGAAGCTTTCTTT; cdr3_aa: CASSGPHLTAMNTEAFF
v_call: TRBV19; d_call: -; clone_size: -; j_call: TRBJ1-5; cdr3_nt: TGTGCCAGTAGCCCACCCGGGGGGACTCAGCCCCAGCATTTT; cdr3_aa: CASSPPGGTQPQHF
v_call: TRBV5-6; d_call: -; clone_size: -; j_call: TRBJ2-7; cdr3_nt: TGTGCCAGCAGCCCCGAGGAGGAGTCCGTCTACGAGCAGTACTTC; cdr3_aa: CASSPEEESVYEQYF
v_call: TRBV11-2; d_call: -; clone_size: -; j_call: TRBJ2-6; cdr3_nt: TGTGCCAGCAGCCTCAGGGGGGCTGGGGCCAACGTCCTGACTTTC; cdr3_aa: CASSLRGAGANVLTF
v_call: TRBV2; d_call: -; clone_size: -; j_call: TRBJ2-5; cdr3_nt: TGTGCCAGCAGTGGTTTGGCAGAAAAAGAGACCCAGTACTTC; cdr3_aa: CASSGLAEKETQYF
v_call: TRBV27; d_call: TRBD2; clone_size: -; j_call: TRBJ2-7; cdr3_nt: TGTGCCAGCAGCTGGCGGGGGGAGAAGTCCTACGAGCAGTACTTC; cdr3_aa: CASSWRGEKSYEQYF